The entry that follows covers one TCR beta chain sequence. Its target is unknown. This specimen comes from a study of Graves' ophthalmopathy and Graves' hyperthyroidism. About the research overall: The collection of peripheral blood took place at initial diagnosis, before any treatment. Study-level results: For predicting ophthalmopathy progression, the model had nearly 71% sensitivity and approximately 72% specificity. Thyroid clonotypes that were expanded above 0.001 frequency mostly also appeared in blood.

RNA transcripts were the source from which TCR beta CDR3 regions were amplified. HTBI primers primed a first-round RT-PCR, and a second-round multiplex PCR followed. TCRdb reprocessed the multiplex PCR reads with MiXCR, giving one entry per CDR3 protein. The sample yields some 240,000 distinct CDR3 sequences, around 42% seen once. Germline values: CDR1 SNHLY, CDR2 FYNNEI. The CDR3 sequence is 18 residues long. V gave up 7 bases and J gave up 5 bases; unmatched junction bases: 20. This rearrangement joins TRBV2 to TRBJ1-1; 9 bases align to TRBD1. Input material: peripheral blood. The TCR was taken from an adult man with Graves' ophthalmopathy. This CDR3 is CASITSRTGVVGRTEAFF. CDR3 DNA: TGTGCCAGCATCACGTCTCGGACAGGGGTTGTGGGAAGGACTGAAGCTTTCTTT.